This T cell receptor beta chain was sequenced for a study of PD-L1 blockade in urothelial cancer. The overall study: About 85% of the roughly 29 patients comprised males who had bladder-origin urothelial cancer. Researchers found blood samples held a median of roughly 140,000 T cells. Findings of the study overall: Below-median TCR clonality that was measured in pretreatment blood predicted better survival. Blood clones associated with the tumor expanded more at 3 weeks in durable-benefit patients.

The ends were cut back, 6 bases at V and 0 bases at J, with 12 bases in the middle. Per germline, CDR1 SEHNR and CDR2 FQNEAQ (reference sequence). The CDR3 runs 15 residues. TCRdb's table, derived via immunoSEQ multiplex PCR, lists solely in-frame clones and lacks some. The sample shows 50,000 to 65,000 clones, about 76% of them seen only once. Noted time point: pretreatment peripheral blood. Concerning this clone itself: Antigen: not known.

The sequence came from a man aged 65 to 79 with urothelial cancer. Sequenced material: PBMCs, taken around atezolizumab (anti-PD-L1) treatment. The chain uses TRBV7-9 and TRBJ2-1; D is perhaps TRBD2 (5 bases). The DNA for the CDR3 is TGTGCCAGCAGTCCGCGGGCCCGCTCCTACAATGAGCAGTTCTTC. Its protein product is CASSPRARSYNEQFF.